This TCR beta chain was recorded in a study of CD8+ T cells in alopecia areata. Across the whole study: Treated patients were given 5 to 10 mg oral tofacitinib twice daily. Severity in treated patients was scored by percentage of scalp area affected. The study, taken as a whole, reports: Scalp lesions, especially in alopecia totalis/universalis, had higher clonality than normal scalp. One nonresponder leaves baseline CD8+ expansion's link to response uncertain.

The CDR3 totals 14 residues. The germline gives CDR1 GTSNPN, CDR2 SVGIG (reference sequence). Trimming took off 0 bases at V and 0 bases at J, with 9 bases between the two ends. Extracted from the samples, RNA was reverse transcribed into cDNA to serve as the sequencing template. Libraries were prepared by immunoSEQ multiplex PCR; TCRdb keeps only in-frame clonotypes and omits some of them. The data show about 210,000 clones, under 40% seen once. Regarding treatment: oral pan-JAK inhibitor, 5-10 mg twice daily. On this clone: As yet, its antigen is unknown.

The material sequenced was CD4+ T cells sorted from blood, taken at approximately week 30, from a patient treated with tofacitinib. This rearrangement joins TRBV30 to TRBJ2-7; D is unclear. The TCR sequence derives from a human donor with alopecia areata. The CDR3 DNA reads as TGTGCCTGGAGTGTACCTCTGCACTCCTACGAGCAGTACTTC. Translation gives CAWSVPLHSYEQYF. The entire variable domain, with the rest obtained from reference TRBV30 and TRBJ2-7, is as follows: SQTIHQWPATLVQPVGSPLSLECTVEGTSNPNLYWYRQAAGRGLQLLFYSVGIGQISSEVPQNLSASRPQDRQFILSSKKLLLSDSGFYLCAWSVPLHSYEQYFGPGTRLTVT.